This T cell receptor beta chain was captured in a study of T cells after yellow fever vaccination. 5'RACE template switching added a universal primer site and UMIs to TCR cDNA. TCRdb re-analysed the 5' RACE reads in MiXCR, keeping a single row per CDR3 protein. Of about 400,000 distinct CDR3 sequences in the sample, around 10% were seen once. V was pared by 5 bases and J by 4 bases, with 14 bases between. The CDR3 sequence is 14 residues long. Germline values: CDR1 MDHEN, CDR2 SYDVKM. Broader study findings: Most primary-vaccination clones reappeared after the booster (about 97% CD4, about 87% CD8). Repertoires obtained by FACS sorting could include abundant clonotypes that entered as contaminants from the bulk population.

On this clonotype itself: Antigen specificity is unknown.

The gene calls are TRBV28 and TRBJ1-2, with D perhaps matching TRBD1 (5 bases). This TCR came from a young man who received the YFV17D yellow fever vaccine. The specimen was PBMCs, collected on the day of the first yellow fever vaccination. This chain's CDR3 is CASSGHLGVYGYTF. The CDR3 DNA sequence: TGTGCCAGCAGTGGACATTTGGGGGTCTATGGCTACACCTTC.